Detailed here is one T cell receptor (beta chain). The sample comes from a study of T cell changes during pregnancy in multiple sclerosis. TCRdb's table, derived via immunoSEQ multiplex PCR, lists solely in-frame clones and lacks some. The data contain 70,000 or so clones, 91% of them seen just once; the ten biggest clones take up under 0.9%. The TCR sequence derives from a female donor in good health, enrolled as a control in a pregnancy study. The material sequenced was peripheral blood, taken in the third trimester of pregnancy.

CDR3 in DNA: TGCGCCAGCAGCTCCCAAGCCAGGGCGACCTACAATGAGCAGTTCTTC. Translating gives CASSSQARATYNEQFF. V gene TRBV5-1 combines with J gene TRBJ2-1; D might be TRBD1 (5 bases). Per the germline V gene, CDR1 is SGHRS and CDR2 is YFSETQ. Trimming took 3 bases from V and 2 from J, leaving 15 bases between them. The CDR3 sequence is 16 residues long.